A selection of T cell receptor beta chains follows, all from one sample in a study of human thymus T cells. Some clones are missing from TCRdb's copy, which holds only in-frame ones; the method was immunoSEQ multiplex PCR. The data contain 54,000 or so clones, 90% to 95% of them singletons. The sequenced sample was blood. The receptors come from a boy in the first two years of life with a congenital heart defect but otherwise immunologically healthy. CDR3s include the opening cysteine and the closing phenylalanine or tryptophan. The D gene is left open where the match is weak. Part of the rows lack a size; the others show once, few, many or a class for expanded clones.

D gene: TRBD2
CDR3 length: 12
clone size: -
J gene: TRBJ2-5
V gene: TRBV27
CDR3 protein: CASSSGGETQYF
CDR3 DNA: TGTGCCAGCAGTTCGGGGGGAGAGACCCAGTACTTC

D gene: TRBD1
CDR3 length: 14
clone size: -
J gene: TRBJ1-2
V gene: TRBV12-5
CDR3 protein: CASGQQGPNYGYTF
CDR3 DNA: TGTGCTAGTGGTCAACAGGGGCCTAACTATGGCTACACCTTC

D gene: TRBD2
CDR3 length: 15
clone size: few
J gene: TRBJ2-5
V gene: TRBV4-1
CDR3 protein: CASSLGRGGLETQYF
CDR3 DNA: TGCGCCAGCAGCCTAGGGCGGGGGGGCCTTGAGACCCAGTACTTC

D gene: TRBD2
CDR3 length: 15
clone size: -
J gene: TRBJ2-7
V gene: TRBV11-1
CDR3 protein: CASSYTSATTYEQYF
CDR3 DNA: TGTGCCAGCAGCTATACTAGCGCAACAACCTACGAGCAGTACTTC

D gene: -
CDR3 length: 12
clone size: -
J gene: TRBJ2-7
V gene: TRBV11-3
CDR3 protein: CASSLKGYEQYF
CDR3 DNA: TGTGCCAGCAGCTTAAAGGGTTACGAGCAGTACTTC

D gene: TRBD1
CDR3 length: 14
clone size: -
J gene: TRBJ2-3
V gene: TRBV7-2
CDR3 protein: CASSLGQGLDTQYF
CDR3 DNA: TGTGCCAGCAGCTTAGGACAGGGGTTGGATACGCAGTATTTT

D gene: -
CDR3 length: 15
clone size: -
J gene: TRBJ1-1
V gene: TRBV5-1
CDR3 protein: CASSLVGGPNTEAFF
CDR3 DNA: TGCGCCAGCAGCTTGGTCGGGGGCCCGAACACTGAAGCTTTCTTT

D gene: -
CDR3 length: 12
clone size: -
J gene: TRBJ2-5
V gene: TRBV5-5
CDR3 protein: CASSLVMETQYF
CDR3 DNA: TGTGCCAGCAGCTTGGTTATGGAGACCCAGTACTTC

D gene: -
CDR3 length: 16
clone size: -
J gene: TRBJ2-1
V gene: TRBV27
CDR3 protein: CASRVLPYARNDEQFF
CDR3 DNA: TGTGCCAGCAGAGTTCTCCCATATGCCCGGAACGATGAGCAGTTCTTC

D gene: -
CDR3 length: 14
clone size: -
J gene: TRBJ1-2
V gene: TRBV19
CDR3 protein: CASTSRGPHYGYTF
CDR3 DNA: TGTGCCAGTACCTCCCGGGGGCCCCACTATGGCTACACCTTC

D gene: TRBD2
CDR3 length: 17
clone size: -
J gene: TRBJ2-4
V gene: TRBV27
CDR3 protein: CASSLSFGGAAKNIQYF
CDR3 DNA: TGTGCCAGCAGTTTATCCTTCGGGGGGGCTGCCAAAAACATTCAGTACTTC

D gene: TRBD1
CDR3 length: 14
clone size: -
J gene: TRBJ2-7
V gene: TRBV5-1
CDR3 protein: CASSTGTAADEQYF
CDR3 DNA: TGCGCCAGCAGCACCGGGACAGCGGCGGACGAGCAGTACTTC

D gene: TRBD2
CDR3 length: 15
clone size: -
J gene: TRBJ2-7
V gene: TRBV19
CDR3 protein: CASSTSAGGKYEQYF
CDR3 DNA: TGTGCCAGTAGTACTTCTGCGGGGGGGAAATACGAGCAGTACTTC

D gene: -
CDR3 length: 14
clone size: -
J gene: TRBJ1-2
V gene: TRBV10-1
CDR3 protein: CASSESGRCYGYTF
CDR3 DNA: TGCGCCAGCAGTGAGTCGGGCAGATGCTATGGCTACACCTTC

D gene: TRBD2
CDR3 length: 17
clone size: once
J gene: TRBJ2-7
V gene: TRBV9
CDR3 protein: CASSVAPTNGRNNEQYF
CDR3 DNA: TGTGCCAGCAGCGTAGCACCCACTAACGGGAGGAATAACGAGCAGTACTTC

D gene: -
CDR3 length: 15
clone size: -
J gene: TRBJ2-7
V gene: TRBV27
CDR3 protein: CASSLPPGRFNEQYF
CDR3 DNA: TGTGCCAGCAGTTTACCGCCGGGAAGATTTAACGAGCAGTACTTC

D gene: -
CDR3 length: 10
clone size: -
J gene: TRBJ1-2
V gene: TRBV20-1
CDR3 protein: CSARGPGYTF
CDR3 DNA: TGCAGTGCTAGAGGGCCAGGCTACACCTTC

D gene: TRBD2
CDR3 length: 16
clone size: -
J gene: TRBJ2-3
V gene: TRBV5-8
CDR3 protein: CASSGGLAGVSDTQYF
CDR3 DNA: TGTGCCAGCAGCGGGGGACTAGCGGGGGTCTCAGATACGCAGTATTTT

D gene: -
CDR3 length: 13
clone size: -
J gene: TRBJ1-2
V gene: TRBV5-1
CDR3 protein: CASTISSLDGYTF
CDR3 DNA: TGCGCCAGCACAATATCAAGTCTAGATGGCTACACCTTC

D gene: TRBD1
CDR3 length: 15
clone size: once
J gene: TRBJ2-7
V gene: TRBV7-2
CDR3 protein: CASSLVQGGSYEQYF
CDR3 DNA: TGTGCCAGCAGCTTAGTACAGGGGGGCTCCTACGAGCAGTACTTC

D gene: -
CDR3 length: 13
clone size: -
J gene: TRBJ2-1
V gene: TRBV29-1
CDR3 protein: CSVVLGGYNEQFF
CDR3 DNA: TGCAGCGTTGTACTAGGAGGATACAATGAGCAGTTCTTC

D gene: -
CDR3 length: 13
clone size: once
J gene: TRBJ2-5
V gene: TRBV6-6
CDR3 protein: CASTLGGSETQYF
CDR3 DNA: TGTGCCAGCACTCTAGGGGGGTCAGAGACCCAGTACTTC

D gene: -
CDR3 length: 16
clone size: -
J gene: TRBJ2-1
V gene: TRBV10-3
CDR3 protein: CAITRRTLSSYNEQFF
CDR3 DNA: TGTGCCATCACTAGAAGGACTCTCAGCTCCTACAATGAGCAGTTCTTC

D gene: TRBD1
CDR3 length: 14
clone size: once
J gene: TRBJ1-5
V gene: TRBV2
CDR3 protein: CASRIDRGVQPQHF
CDR3 DNA: TGTGCCAGCAGAATTGACAGGGGAGTACAGCCCCAGCATTTT

D gene: -
CDR3 length: 12
clone size: -
J gene: TRBJ2-5
V gene: TRBV15
CDR3 protein: CATRGAGETQYF
CDR3 DNA: TGTGCCACCAGGGGCGCCGGGGAGACCCAGTACTTC

D gene: TRBD1
CDR3 length: 15
clone size: -
J gene: TRBJ1-2
V gene: TRBV7-6
CDR3 protein: CASSLGRDRDYGYTF
CDR3 DNA: TGTGCCAGCAGCTTAGGCCGGGACAGGGACTATGGCTACACCTTC

D gene: TRBD1
CDR3 length: 15
clone size: -
J gene: TRBJ1-2
V gene: TRBV7-8
CDR3 protein: CASSLSTGANYGYTF
CDR3 DNA: TGTGCCAGCAGCTTGAGCACAGGGGCTAACTATGGCTACACCTTC

D gene: TRBD1
CDR3 length: 14
clone size: -
J gene: TRBJ2-7
V gene: TRBV29-1
CDR3 protein: CSVRDRVSSYEQYF
CDR3 DNA: TGCAGCGTTCGGGACAGGGTGAGCTCCTACGAGCAGTACTTC

D gene: -
CDR3 length: 12
clone size: -
J gene: TRBJ1-2
V gene: TRBV5-1
CDR3 protein: CASSLGDYGYTF
CDR3 DNA: TGCGCCAGCAGCTTGGGCGACTATGGCTACACCTTC

D gene: TRBD1
CDR3 length: 15
clone size: -
J gene: TRBJ2-2
V gene: TRBV29-1
CDR3 protein: CSVAGYRGSTGELFF
CDR3 DNA: TGCAGCGTTGCAGGTTACAGGGGAAGCACCGGGGAGCTGTTTTTT

D gene: TRBD1
CDR3 length: 14
clone size: few
J gene: TRBJ1-2
V gene: TRBV6-1
CDR3 protein: CASRQDRDNYGYTF
CDR3 DNA: TGTGCCAGCAGGCAGGACAGGGATAACTATGGCTACACCTTC

D gene: -
CDR3 length: 14
clone size: -
J gene: TRBJ2-3
V gene: TRBV4-1
CDR3 protein: CASSPTRVTDTQYF
CDR3 DNA: TGCGCCAGCAGCCCGACTAGAGTCACAGATACGCAGTATTTT

D gene: TRBD1
CDR3 length: 14
clone size: -
J gene: TRBJ1-4
V gene: TRBV2
CDR3 protein: CASTLGGSNEKLFF
CDR3 DNA: TGTGCCAGCACCCTAGGGGGCTCTAATGAAAAACTGTTTTTT

D gene: -
CDR3 length: 13
clone size: -
J gene: TRBJ2-7
V gene: TRBV6-5
CDR3 protein: CASSYSPFYEQYF
CDR3 DNA: TGTGCCAGCAGCTACAGCCCCTTCTACGAGCAGTACTTC

D gene: TRBD1
CDR3 length: 15
clone size: -
J gene: TRBJ2-7
V gene: TRBV4-1
CDR3 protein: CASSQRDRDIDEQYF
CDR3 DNA: TGCGCCAGCAGCCAACGGGACAGGGATATCGACGAGCAGTACTTC

D gene: -
CDR3 length: 14
clone size: -
J gene: TRBJ1-2
V gene: TRBV4-1
CDR3 protein: CASSQGGFYYGYTF
CDR3 DNA: TGCGCCAGCAGCCAGGGGGGATTCTACTATGGCTACACCTTC

D gene: TRBD2
CDR3 length: 13
clone size: -
J gene: TRBJ2-7
V gene: TRBV6-1
CDR3 protein: CASSGAGGYEQYF
CDR3 DNA: TGTGCCAGCAGTGGCGCGGGAGGGTACGAGCAGTACTTC

D gene: -
CDR3 length: 13
clone size: -
J gene: TRBJ1-2
V gene: TRBV5-1
CDR3 protein: CASSPDVSGGYTF
CDR3 DNA: TGCGCCAGCAGCCCCGATGTATCTGGTGGCTACACCTTC

D gene: -
CDR3 length: 16
clone size: -
J gene: TRBJ2-2
V gene: TRBV11-1
CDR3 protein: CASSFRRDPNTGELFF
CDR3 DNA: TGTGCCAGCAGCTTTCGAAGGGACCCGAACACCGGGGAGCTGTTTTTT

D gene: -
CDR3 length: 11
clone size: -
J gene: TRBJ1-1
V gene: TRBV10-3
CDR3 protein: CAISDEGAAFF
CDR3 DNA: TGTGCCATCAGTGATGAGGGAGCAGCTTTCTTT

D gene: -
CDR3 length: 11
clone size: -
J gene: TRBJ2-7
V gene: TRBV2
CDR3 protein: CASRRGHEQYF
CDR3 DNA: TGTGCCAGCCGCAGGGGCCACGAGCAGTACTTC

D gene: -
CDR3 length: 12
clone size: -
J gene: TRBJ1-3
V gene: TRBV2
CDR3 protein: CASSVQVSTIYF
CDR3 DNA: TGTGCCAGCAGTGTCCAAGTTAGCACCATATATTTT

D gene: -
CDR3 length: 16
clone size: -
J gene: TRBJ2-1
V gene: TRBV4-2
CDR3 protein: CASSQEQGGRYNEQFF
CDR3 DNA: TGTGCCAGCAGCCAAGAGCAGGGGGGCAGGTACAATGAGCAGTTCTTC

D gene: TRBD1
CDR3 length: 15
clone size: -
J gene: TRBJ1-2
V gene: TRBV6-6
CDR3 protein: CASRSRDREVYGYTF
CDR3 DNA: TGTGCCAGCAGAAGCCGGGACAGGGAAGTCTATGGCTACACCTTC

D gene: -
CDR3 length: 12
clone size: -
J gene: TRBJ2-7
V gene: TRBV7-9
CDR3 protein: CASSLSVYEQYF
CDR3 DNA: TGTGCCAGCAGCTTAAGTGTCTACGAGCAGTACTTC

D gene: -
CDR3 length: 13
clone size: -
J gene: TRBJ1-2
V gene: TRBV7-2
CDR3 protein: CASSLNVDNGYTF
CDR3 DNA: TGTGCCAGCAGCTTAAATGTCGATAATGGCTACACCTTC

D gene: TRBD1
CDR3 length: 14
clone size: -
J gene: TRBJ1-2
V gene: TRBV10-1
CDR3 protein: CASSELYRGDGYTF
CDR3 DNA: TGCGCCAGCAGTGAGTTATACAGGGGTGACGGCTACACCTTC

D gene: -
CDR3 length: 13
clone size: -
J gene: TRBJ1-2
V gene: TRBV28
CDR3 protein: CASSLVREGGYTF
CDR3 DNA: TGTGCCAGCAGTTTAGTCAGGGAAGGAGGCTACACCTTC

D gene: TRBD2
CDR3 length: 15
clone size: once
J gene: TRBJ2-7
V gene: TRBV11-2
CDR3 protein: CASSLELAGNYEQYF
CDR3 DNA: TGTGCCAGCAGCTTAGAACTAGCGGGGAACTACGAGCAGTACTTC

D gene: TRBD1
CDR3 length: 15
clone size: -
J gene: TRBJ2-4
V gene: TRBV18
CDR3 protein: CASSLKQGAGSIQYF
CDR3 DNA: TGTGCCAGCTCCCTAAAACAGGGGGCTGGAAGCATTCAGTACTTC

D gene: TRBD1
CDR3 length: 17
clone size: -
J gene: TRBJ2-5
V gene: TRBV5-1
CDR3 protein: CASRGGTGTGRQETQYF
CDR3 DNA: TGCGCCAGCAGGGGGGGTACCGGGACAGGACGACAAGAGACCCAGTACTTC

D gene: TRBD1
CDR3 length: 15
clone size: -
J gene: TRBJ2-7
V gene: TRBV19
CDR3 protein: CATALGQGVIYEQYF
CDR3 DNA: TGTGCCACGGCCCTGGGACAGGGTGTAATCTACGAGCAGTACTTC

D gene: TRBD1
CDR3 length: 11
clone size: once
J gene: TRBJ1-1
V gene: TRBV7-9
CDR3 protein: CASSDTGDAFF
CDR3 DNA: TGTGCCAGCAGCGATACAGGGGACGCTTTCTTT

D gene: -
CDR3 length: 15
clone size: -
J gene: TRBJ1-5
V gene: TRBV9
CDR3 protein: CASSPEGKRGQPQHF
CDR3 DNA: TGTGCCAGCAGCCCAGAGGGGAAGAGAGGTCAGCCCCAGCATTTT